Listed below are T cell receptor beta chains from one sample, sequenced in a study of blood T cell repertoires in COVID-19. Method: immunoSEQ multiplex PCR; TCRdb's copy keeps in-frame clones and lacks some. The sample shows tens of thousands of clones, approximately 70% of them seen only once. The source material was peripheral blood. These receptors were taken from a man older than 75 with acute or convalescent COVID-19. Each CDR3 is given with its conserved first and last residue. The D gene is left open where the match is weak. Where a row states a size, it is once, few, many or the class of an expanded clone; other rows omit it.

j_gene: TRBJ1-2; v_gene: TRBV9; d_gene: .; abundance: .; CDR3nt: TGTGCCAGCAGCGTGGCAGGGGACTATGGCTACACCTTC; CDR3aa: CASSVAGDYGYTF
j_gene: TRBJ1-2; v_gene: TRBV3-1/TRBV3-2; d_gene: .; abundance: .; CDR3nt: TGTGCCAGCAGCCGCCAGATTTATGGCTACACCTTC; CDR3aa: CASSRQIYGYTF
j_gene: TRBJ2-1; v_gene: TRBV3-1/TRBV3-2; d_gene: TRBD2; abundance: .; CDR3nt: TGTGCCAGCAGCCAAGGGACTAGCGGTGGCGGGGAGCAGTTCTTC; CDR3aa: CASSQGTSGGGEQFF
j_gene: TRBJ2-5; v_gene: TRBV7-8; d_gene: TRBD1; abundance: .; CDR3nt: TGTGCCAGCAGCTCGGGACAGGGAGCTTGGGGGGAGACCCAGTACTTC; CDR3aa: CASSSGQGAWGETQYF
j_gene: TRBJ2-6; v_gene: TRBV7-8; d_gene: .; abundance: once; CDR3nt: TGTGCCAGCACCACCCGGGGGATGACTAGCTCTGGGGCCAACGTCCTGACTTTC; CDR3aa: CASTTRGMTSSGANVLTF
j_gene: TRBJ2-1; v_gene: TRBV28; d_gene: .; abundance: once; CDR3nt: TGTGCCAGCAGTTTAGGAGGTATCGGAGGAAGCTCCTACAATGAGCAGTTCTTC; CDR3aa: CASSLGGIGGSSYNEQFF
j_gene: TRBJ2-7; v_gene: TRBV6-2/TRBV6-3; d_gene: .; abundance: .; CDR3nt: TGTGCCAGCAGCTATGACAAACGCTACGAGCAGTACTTC; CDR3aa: CASSYDKRYEQYF
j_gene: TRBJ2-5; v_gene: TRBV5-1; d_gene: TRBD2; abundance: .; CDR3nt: TGCGCCAGCAGCAAGCTAGCGGGAGCCGGGGAGACCCAGTACTTC; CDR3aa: CASSKLAGAGETQYF
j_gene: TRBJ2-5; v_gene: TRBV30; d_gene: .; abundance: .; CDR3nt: TGTGCCTGGAGCGCCAGTACTCTGCGGAAGACCCAGTACTTC; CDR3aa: CAWSASTLRKTQYF
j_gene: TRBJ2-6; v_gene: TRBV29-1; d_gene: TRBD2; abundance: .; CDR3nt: TGCAGCGTTGAAGTCCCGGGACTAGCGGGAGTCGCTGGGGCCAACGTCCTGACTTTC; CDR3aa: CSVEVPGLAGVAGANVLTF
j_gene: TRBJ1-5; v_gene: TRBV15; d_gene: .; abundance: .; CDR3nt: TGTGCCACCAGCAGATTACAGGGTGGGGATCAGCCCCAGCATTTT; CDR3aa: CATSRLQGGDQPQHF
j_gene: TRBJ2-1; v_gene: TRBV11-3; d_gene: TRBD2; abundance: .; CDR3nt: TGTGCCAGCAGCTTAGCCAGCGGGAGCCACAATGAGCAGTTCTTC; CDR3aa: CASSLASGSHNEQFF
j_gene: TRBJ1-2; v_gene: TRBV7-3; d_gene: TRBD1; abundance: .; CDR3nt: TGTGCCAGCAGCTTGGGACAGGGGGCCTCGGATGGCTACACCTTC; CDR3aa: CASSLGQGASDGYTF
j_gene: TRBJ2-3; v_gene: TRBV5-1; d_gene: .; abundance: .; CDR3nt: TGCGCCAGCAGCTTGGGCAGGACAGAGGGGACAGATACGCAGTATTTT; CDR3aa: CASSLGRTEGTDTQYF
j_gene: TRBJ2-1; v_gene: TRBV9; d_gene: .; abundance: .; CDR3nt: TGTGCCAGCAGCGTACCCGTCCTAGATGAGCAGTTCTTC; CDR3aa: CASSVPVLDEQFF
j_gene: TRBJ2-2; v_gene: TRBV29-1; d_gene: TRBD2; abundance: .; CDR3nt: TGCAGCGTTAAACTAGGACTAGCGGGCCTTCTGAACACCGGGGAGCTGTTTTTT; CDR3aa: CSVKLGLAGLLNTGELFF
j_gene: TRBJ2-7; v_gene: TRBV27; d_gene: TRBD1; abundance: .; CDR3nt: TGTGCCAGCCGTGGGACAGGATCCTACGAGCAGTACTTC; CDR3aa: CASRGTGSYEQYF
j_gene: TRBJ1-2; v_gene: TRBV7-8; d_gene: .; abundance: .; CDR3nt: TGTGCCAGCAGCTTAGGGCCTCCTGGCTACACCTTC; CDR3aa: CASSLGPPGYTF
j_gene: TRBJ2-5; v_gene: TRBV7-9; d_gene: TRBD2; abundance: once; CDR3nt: TGTGCCAGCAGTCTAGCGGGAGGGGGAGAGACCCAGTACTTC; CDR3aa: CASSLAGGGETQYF
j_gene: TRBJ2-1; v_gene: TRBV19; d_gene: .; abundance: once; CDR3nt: TGTGCCACAATCGCCGGCCTTCAGGGGCATGAGCAGTTCTTC; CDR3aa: CATIAGLQGHEQFF
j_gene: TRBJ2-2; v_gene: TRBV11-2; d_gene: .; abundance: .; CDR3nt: TGTGCCAGCAGCTCGGACTACTTGGACACCGGGGAGCTGTTTTTT; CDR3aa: CASSSDYLDTGELFF
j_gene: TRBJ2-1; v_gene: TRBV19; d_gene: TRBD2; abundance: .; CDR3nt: TGTGCCACCCAGCGGGAGGGCCGAGGGAATGAGCAGTTCTTC; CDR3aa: CATQREGRGNEQFF